Reported below is one T cell receptor (beta chain). Using immunoSEQ multiplex PCR, the repertoire was profiled, and TCRdb retains in-frame clones only, with some absent. The sample includes approximately 260,000 clones, 86% seen only once; the top ten take 3.6%. This sample is drawn from a study of blood T cell repertoires in COVID-19. The origin of this receptor is a man aged 18 to 29 with active or convalescent COVID-19. Sequencing was performed on peripheral blood.

The CDR3, as DNA: TGTGCCTGGAGTGTCGGGGGGCGCGATCAGCCCCAGCATTTT. Translated, it gives CAWSVGGRDQPQHF. V usage is TRBV30 and J usage is TRBJ1-5, with D possibly matching TRBD1 (6 bases). V was trimmed by 0 bases and J by 5 bases, leaving 11 bases between them. CDR3 size: 14 residues. Per the germline V gene, CDR1 is GTSNPN and CDR2 is SVGIG (reference sequence).